These T cell receptor beta chains were read from a single sample in a study of CD8 T cells in Susac syndrome. A single record per CDR3 protein comes from TCRdb applying MiXCR to the immunoSEQ multiplex PCR reads. The sample shows 100,000 to 150,000 distinct CDR3 sequences, roughly 80% of them seen only once. Material: CD8+ T cells from PBMCs. The source of these receptors is a human donor with multiple sclerosis. Each CDR3 is given with its conserved first and last residue. Fields, in order: D gene, J gene, clone size, V gene, CDR3 protein, CDR3 DNA. A D gene is named only where the DNA matches it firmly. Not all rows give a size; the values are once, few, many and, for expanded clones, a class.

-,TRBJ2-3,-,TRBV20-1,CSARRLETDTQYF,TGCAGTGCTAGACGATTGGAAACAGATACGCAGTATTTT
TRBD2,TRBJ2-5,few,TRBV4-3,CASSQDMASGGARYF,TGCGCCAGCAGCCAAGATATGGCTAGCGGGGGGGCACGGTACTTC
-,TRBJ2-7,-,TRBV27,CASSLWGTAYEQYF,TGTGCCAGCAGTTTGTGGGGGACCGCCTACGAGCAGTACTTC
-,TRBJ1-4,-,TRBV4-3,CASSQDVSQVNEKLFF,TGCGCCAGCAGCCAAGATGTCTCACAAGTTAATGAAAAACTGTTTTTT
-,TRBJ2-2,-,TRBV2,CASSEALQEYGELFF,TGTGCCAGCAGTGAAGCGCTTCAGGAGTACGGGGAGCTGTTTTTT
-,TRBJ1-1,-,TRBV14,CASSQGWEAFF,TGTGCCAGCAGCCAGGGATGGGAAGCTTTCTTT
-,TRBJ1-2,-,TRBV6-5,CASSYSTGSGTSNYGYTF,TGTGCCAGCAGTTACTCAACAGGGTCGGGGACCTCCAACTATGGCTACACCTTC
-,TRBJ2-2,-,TRBV19,CASTIDTGELFF,TGTGCCAGTACCATCGACACCGGGGAGCTGTTTTTT
TRBD2,TRBJ2-1,-,TRBV10-3,CAIRLAGGPYNEQFF,TGTGCCATCAGGTTAGCGGGGGGACCCTACAATGAGCAGTTCTTC
TRBD2,TRBJ2-2,-,TRBV19,CASSPPNGGAVGELFF,TGTGCCAGTAGTCCTCCCAACGGGGGGGCCGTCGGGGAGCTGTTTTTT
-,TRBJ2-1,-,TRBV5-4,CASSLGTGSYNEQFF,TGTGCCAGCAGCTTGGGGACGGGCTCCTACAATGAGCAGTTCTTC
-,TRBJ2-5,few,TRBV6-6,CASSYDYMETQYF,TGTGCCAGCAGTTACGACTATATGGAGACCCAGTACTTC
-,TRBJ1-5,-,TRBV27,CASTLKTGNPNQPQHF,TGTGCCAGCACCCTCAAAACAGGGAACCCCAATCAGCCCCAGCATTTT
TRBD2,TRBJ2-3,-,TRBV27,CASSLSKLAGYTDTQYF,TGTGCCAGCAGTTTATCCAAACTAGCGGGATACACAGATACGCAGTATTTT
-,TRBJ1-3,-,TRBV20-1,CSARVRELSGNTLYF,TGCAGTGCCAGGGTGAGGGAACTCTCTGGAAACACCTTATATTTT
-,TRBJ2-1,-,TRBV6-6,CASSYSAGPYNEQFF,TGTGCCAGCAGTTACTCGGCGGGACCTTACAATGAGCAGTTCTTC
-,TRBJ1-1,once,TRBV6-6,CASSYGEINTEAFF,TGTGCCAGCAGTTACGGGGAAATTAACACTGAAGCTTTCTTT
-,TRBJ2-1,-,TRBV7-2,CASSPRPYNEQFF,TGTGCCAGCAGCCCCCGACCCTACAATGAGCAGTTCTTC
-,TRBJ1-5,-,TRBV3-1,CASSQEAVDQPQHF,TGTGCCAGCAGCCAAGAAGCGGTTGATCAGCCCCAGCATTTT
-,TRBJ1-2,few,TRBV20-1,CSARREVDYGYTF,TGCAGTGCTAGAAGGGAAGTAGATTATGGCTACACCTTC
-,TRBJ1-5,-,TRBV5-6,CASSQVRGGNQPQHF,TGTGCCAGCAGCCAGGTAAGGGGTGGCAATCAGCCCCAGCATTTT
TRBD1,TRBJ2-1,-,TRBV5-4,CASSPTGGVPLSYNEQFF,TGTGCCAGCAGCCCCACAGGGGGTGTTCCCCTCTCCTACAATGAGCAGTTCTTC
TRBD2,TRBJ2-1,-,TRBV4-1,CASSLIAGIYNEQFF,TGCGCCAGCAGCCTAATAGCGGGAATATACAATGAGCAGTTCTTC
-,TRBJ1-2,-,TRBV27,CASSPQGHNGYTF,TGTGCCAGCAGTCCACAGGGCCATAATGGCTACACCTTC
-,TRBJ2-3,-,TRBV7-9,CASSSGGPATQYF,TGTGCCAGCAGCTCTGGGGGGCCGGCTACGCAGTATTTT
-,TRBJ1-1,-,TRBV12-3/TRBV12-4,CASTPGGNTEAFF,TGTGCCAGCACCCCCGGGGGTAACACTGAAGCTTTCTTT
-,TRBJ2-1,-,TRBV12-3/TRBV12-4,CASSFAGNWNEQFF,TGTGCCAGCAGTTTCGCCGGAAACTGGAATGAGCAGTTCTTC
-,TRBJ1-1,-,TRBV2,CASSITGTVNTEAFF,TGTGCCAGCAGTATTACCGGGACGGTGAACACTGAAGCTTTCTTT
TRBD1,TRBJ2-7,few,TRBV6-1,CASSEAGKGAYEQYF,TGTGCCAGCAGTGAAGCCGGCAAGGGGGCGTACGAGCAGTACTTC
TRBD2,TRBJ2-5,-,TRBV12-5,CASGGWTSGNQETQYF,TGTGCTAGTGGCGGCTGGACTAGCGGGAACCAAGAGACCCAGTACTTC
-,TRBJ1-1,-,TRBV13,CASSLEGARGTEAFF,TGTGCCAGCAGCTTAGAAGGGGCGCGGGGAACTGAAGCTTTCTTT
-,TRBJ2-5,-,TRBV29-1,CSVADLGKQETQYF,TGCAGCGTTGCCGATTTGGGGAAACAAGAGACCCAGTACTTC
-,TRBJ2-1,-,TRBV2,CASREAASYNEQFF,TGTGCCAGCAGAGAAGCAGCGTCCTACAATGAGCAGTTCTTC
TRBD1,TRBJ1-2,-,TRBV7-9,CASSLGTGEAYGYTF,TGTGCCAGCAGCTTGGGGACAGGAGAGGCCTATGGCTACACCTTC
-,TRBJ2-6,once,TRBV5-6,CASSLFTTRSGANVLTF,TGTGCCAGCAGTTTATTTACGACTCGCTCTGGGGCCAACGTCCTGACTTTC
-,TRBJ2-2,-,TRBV5-1,CASSLDTWQGPGELFF,TGCGCCAGCAGCTTGGACACCTGGCAGGGGCCCGGGGAGCTGTTTTTT
TRBD2,TRBJ2-1,-,TRBV5-1,CASSTLAGGPYNEQFF,TGCGCCAGCAGCACCCTTGCGGGGGGTCCCTACAATGAGCAGTTCTTC
-,TRBJ2-3,-,TRBV3-1,CASSLSAPRKNTQYF,TGTGCCAGCAGCCTAAGCGCGCCACGAAAAAATACGCAGTATTTT
-,TRBJ1-2,-,TRBV7-8,CASSPTVSTDYGYTF,TGTGCCAGCAGCCCAACGGTCTCCACAGACTATGGCTACACCTTC
-,TRBJ1-5,-,TRBV15,CATSRGGGPRFNQPQHF,TGTGCCACCAGCAGAGGCGGGGGGCCCCGATTCAATCAGCCCCAGCATTTT
TRBD2,TRBJ2-1,-,TRBV5-1,CASSLAAGVEQFF,TGCGCCAGCAGCTTGGCGGCGGGGGTCGAGCAGTTCTTC
TRBD1,TRBJ2-3,-,TRBV4-1,CASSQEGYPGQGLADTQYF,TGCGCCAGCAGCCAAGAAGGGTACCCCGGACAGGGGTTAGCAGATACGCAGTATTTT
-,TRBJ2-3,-,TRBV11-2,CASSFEAVSFTDTQYF,TGTGCCAGCAGCTTCGAGGCGGTTTCGTTCACAGATACGCAGTATTTT
-,TRBJ2-7,-,TRBV20-1,CSAIPRSSYEQYF,TGCAGTGCTATTCCCAGGAGCTCCTACGAGCAGTACTTC
TRBD1,TRBJ1-1,-,TRBV6-1,CASSERRGLNTEAFF,TGTGCCAGCAGTGAAAGAAGGGGGCTCAACACTGAAGCTTTCTTT
-,TRBJ1-5,-,TRBV6-6,CASSLGSGSNQPQHF,TGTGCCAGCAGTCTCGGTTCCGGTAGCAATCAGCCCCAGCATTTT
-,TRBJ2-3,-,TRBV15,CATSRDSGLLGDTQYF,TGTGCCACCAGCAGAGATTCGGGACTGCTGGGAGATACGCAGTATTTT
TRBD1,TRBJ1-1,-,TRBV5-1,CASSLTGGFTEAFF,TGCGCCAGCAGCTTGACAGGGGGCTTCACTGAAGCTTTCTTT
-,TRBJ2-3,once,TRBV3-1,CASSQDNGDTQYF,TGTGCCAGCAGCCAAGATAACGGAGATACGCAGTATTTT
TRBD1,TRBJ1-2,-,TRBV19,CASRPGTATPGGYTF,TGTGCCAGTAGACCCGGGACAGCCACCCCGGGTGGCTACACCTTC
-,TRBJ2-5,-,TRBV6-2/TRBV6-3,CASRGTSLKTQYF,TGTGCCAGCAGGGGGACGTCTTTGAAGACCCAGTACTTC
-,TRBJ2-3,-,TRBV6-6,CASSPPPGTDTQYF,TGTGCCAGCAGTCCTCCCCCGGGGACAGATACGCAGTATTTT
-,TRBJ2-3,-,TRBV21-1,CASSEGLAVTDTQYF,TGTGCCAGCAGCGAGGGACTAGCGGTCACAGATACGCAGTATTTT
-,TRBJ2-7,-,TRBV7-9,CASSFGQTPYEQYF,TGTGCCAGCAGCTTTGGGCAAACACCCTACGAGCAGTACTTC
-,TRBJ2-5,-,TRBV6-4,CASSDSRTYQETQYF,TGTGCCAGCAGTGACTCGAGGACTTACCAAGAGACCCAGTACTTC